Following are 8 T cell receptor beta chains from one sample sequenced in a study of blood T cell repertoires in COVID-19. Only in-frame clones appear in the TCRdb table, and some are missing; sequencing was by immunoSEQ multiplex PCR. The sample contains approximately 25,000 clones, about 90% of which appear only once. The source material was peripheral blood. Receptor source: a man aged 70-80 years with active COVID-19.

Points on this clone: This sample also contains other DNA sequences that code for the same CDR3. The rearrangement uses TRBV11-3 and TRBJ2-3; D is unclear. Germline loops: CDR1 SGHNT, CDR2 YENEEA. V gave up 5 bases and J gave up 5 bases, with 8 bases separating them. CDR3 length: 12 residues. This chain's CDR3 is CASSPGGDTQYF. The CDR3 region has the DNA TGTGCCAGCAGCCCCGGCGGAGATACGCAGTATTTT.

The chain joins TRBV7-2 to TRBJ2-5, with D possibly matching TRBD2 (6 bases). Germline V lookup: CDR1 SGHTA, CDR2 FQGNSA. The CDR3 is made up of 15 amino acids. The V end was cut by 0 bases, the J end by 1 base, with 9 bases between. The CDR3 sequence is CASSLAKTSQETQYF. CDR3 nucleotides: TGTGCCAGCAGCTTAGCGAAGACTAGCCAAGAGACCCAGTACTTC.

This clone was picked up a small number of times. The J gene is TRBJ1-2, the V gene TRBV30; TRBD1 aligns across 9 bases. V lost 4 bases, J lost 5 bases, and 29 bases stayed unmatched. CDR1 and CDR2 from the germline V gene are GTSNPN and SVGIG (reference sequence). The CDR3 sequence is 21 residues long. CDR3 coding DNA: TGTGCCTGGACAACAGGGGGCGCTTCTAGGGGTCCCCGGGGGCGGCTGTATGGCTACACCTTC. Protein product: CAWTTGGASRGPRGRLYGYTF.

The chain uses TRBV7-2 and TRBJ2-1, with 12 positions matching TRBD2. Germline V gives CDR1 SGHTA, CDR2 FQGNSA. The CDR3 consists of 15 residues. Unmatched junction bases numbered 8, after V lost 5 bases and J lost 9 bases. The chain's CDR3 is CASSGASGGGGEQFF. The DNA for the CDR3 is TGTGCCAGCAGCGGGGCTAGCGGGGGGGGCGGTGAGCAGTTCTTC.

This chain uses TRBV19 with TRBJ2-3, with 8 bases matching TRBD1. Germline-derived CDR1 and CDR2 are LNHDA and SQIVND (reference sequence). V lost 6 bases to trimming and J lost 3 bases; unmatched junction nucleotides: 8. There are 15 residues in the CDR3. CDR3 in DNA: TGTGCCAGTAGACTACAGGGGGGTAGTACAGATACGCAGTATTTT. Residues: CASRLQGGSTDTQYF.

The gene calls are TRBV2 and TRBJ2-7; TRBD1 aligns across 8 bases. Germline lookup yields CDR1 SNHLY and CDR2 FYNNEI. The CDR3 extends over 14 amino acids. V dropped 5 bases and J dropped 3; count of bases not matched to a gene: 6. CDR3 in DNA: TGTGCCAGCAGTCAGACAGGGGAAAGCTACGAGCAGTACTTC. This translates into CASSQTGESYEQYF.

The chain couples TRBV3-1 (or the pseudogene TRBV3-2) to TRBJ1-4; the match to TRBD1 covers 8 bases. With 0 bases clipped from V and 7 bases from J, the junction kept 7 bases outside the gene matches. The CDR3 spans 16 residues. Germline values: CDR1 LGHDT, CDR2 YNNKEL (reference sequence). The CDR3 loop reads CASSQDPAGGFEKLFF. DNA of the CDR3: TGTGCCAGCAGCCAAGATCCGGCAGGGGGCTTTGAAAAACTGTTTTTT.

This sequence joins TRBV5-1 and TRBJ2-6, with TRBD1 matching 9 bases. The CDR3 sequence is 21 residues long. V dropped 4 bases and J dropped 0; count of bases not matched to a gene: 17. CDR1 is SGHRS and CDR2 is YFSETQ in the germline V gene. CDR3 sequence reads: CASSTTGTGMIPSSGANVLTF. In nucleotides, the CDR3 is TGCGCCAGCAGCACGACCGGGACAGGGATGATTCCTAGCTCTGGGGCCAACGTCCTGACTTTC.